This paragraph reports one T cell receptor beta chain. Distinct nucleotide sequences in the sample also encode this CDR3. This table comes from immunoSEQ multiplex PCR, and its TCRdb copy is limited to in-frame clones, with some not included. The sample records around 270,000 clones, more than 85% being singletons. The sample originates from a study of blood T cell repertoires in COVID-19. This CDR3 contains 13 residues. V was cut by 2 bases and J by 0 bases, with 4 bases left in between. The germline V gene has CDR1 MNHEY and CDR2 SVGAGI. J is TRBJ1-1 and V is TRBV6-5; no definite D call. The sample comprised peripheral blood. The sequence came from a man aged 35 to 55 with acute or convalescent COVID-19. The CDR3 here is CASSYLLNTEAFF. For the CDR3, the DNA is TGTGCCAGCAGTTACCTGTTGAACACTGAAGCTTTCTTT.